The 32 T cell receptor beta chains reported below all come from one sample, sequenced in a study of blood T cell repertoires in COVID-19. Profiling relied on immunoSEQ multiplex PCR, and the TCRdb table lists in-frame clones only, not all of them. The profile shows roughly 250,000 clones, under 85% of them singletons. What was sequenced was peripheral blood. Source of these receptors: a woman aged 40 to 50 with active or convalescent COVID-19.

This chain uses TRBV29-1 with TRBJ1-1; a weak D match, TRBD1 (6 bases). The V end was cut by 7 bases, the J end by 2 bases, with 17 bases between. CDR3 length: 14 amino acids. Per the germline V gene, CDR1 is SQVTM and CDR2 is ANQGSEA. The DNA of the CDR3 is TGCAGCGCCGAGCAGGGGTACCTTAACACTGAAGCTTTCTTT. This encodes CSAEQGYLNTEAFF. Full variable domain (outside the CDR3, taken from reference TRBV29-1 and TRBJ1-1): SAVISQKPSRDICQRGTSLTIQCQVDSQVTMMFWYRQQPGQSLTLIATANQGSEATYESGFVIDKFPISRPNLTFSTLTVSNMSPEDSSIYLCSAEQGYLNTEAFFGQGTRLTVV.

The gene calls are TRBV7-6 and TRBJ2-5, with TRBD1 identical over 7 bases. The length of the CDR3 is 16 residues. Germline trimming cut 3 bases from V and 2 bases from J; bases unmatched to any gene: 9. CDR1 SGHVS and CDR2 FNYEAQ come from the germline V gene. The CDR3 reads CASSFRATGLQETQYF. The DNA for the CDR3 is TGTGCCAGCAGCTTCAGAGCGACAGGGTTGCAAGAGACCCAGTACTTC.

The chain combines TRBV2 with TRBJ1-6, with D uncertain. V gave up 6 bases and J gave up 9 bases, with 18 bases separating them. Per the germline V gene, CDR1 is SNHLY and CDR2 is FYNNEI. The CDR3 loop spans 15 amino acids. CDR3 sequence (DNA): TGTGCCAGCAGGGAGGGATCGCTGGCCCGTTCACCCCTCCACTTT. It encodes CASREGSLARSPLHF.

The rearrangement joins TRBV28 to TRBJ1-5; perhaps TRBD1 as D (6 bases). CDR1 and CDR2 (germline): MDHEN, SYDVKM. The V end was cut by 2 bases, the J end by 3 bases, with 14 bases between. This CDR3 region has 16 residues. The CDR3 sequence is CASSLGVLGANQPQHF. The CDR3 DNA reads as TGTGCCAGCAGTTTAGGGGTCCTGGGGGCCAATCAGCCCCAGCATTTT.

This chain connects TRBV6-6 to TRBJ2-2; the match to TRBD1 covers 8 bases. The CDR3 sequence is 14 residues long. V shed 5 bases and J 8 bases; nucleotides not matched to a gene: 7. Per germline, CDR1 MNHNY and CDR2 SVGAGI (reference sequence). The CDR3 loop reads CASSVTGVPGELFF. CDR3 coding DNA: TGTGCCAGCAGTGTGACAGGGGTCCCGGGGGAGCTGTTTTTT.

As to this clone: This sample includes further DNA sequences coding for the same CDR3. The rearrangement links TRBV29-1 to TRBJ1-1, with 10 bases matching TRBD1. Looked up from germline, CDR1 is SQVTM and CDR2 is ANQGSEA. The CDR3 has 13 residues. The V gene end was trimmed by 6 bases and the J gene end by 4 bases; junction bases not matched to a gene: 5. The CDR3: CSVATGGGTEAFF. Written as DNA, the CDR3 is TGCAGCGTCGCGACAGGGGGCGGCACTGAAGCTTTCTTT.

This chain links TRBV29-1 with TRBJ2-5; 11 nucleotides align to TRBD1. CDR3 length: 13 amino acids. J was trimmed by 5 bases and V by 6 bases; bases with no gene match: 5. From germline, CDR1 is SQVTM and CDR2 ANQGSEA. The CDR3 sequence is CSVDRGQGETQYF. CDR3 coding DNA: TGCAGCGTGGACAGGGGGCAAGGGGAGACCCAGTACTTC. The whole variable domain, remainder taken from reference TRBV29-1 and TRBJ2-5, is SAVISQKPSRDICQRGTSLTIQCQVDSQVTMMFWYRQQPGQSLTLIATANQGSEATYESGFVIDKFPISRPNLTFSTLTVSNMSPEDSSIYLCSVDRGQGETQYFGPGTRLLVL.

V and J are TRBV28 and TRBJ1-4; tentatively, D is TRBD1 (6 bases). The germline V gene encodes CDR1 MDHEN and CDR2 SYDVKM. The CDR3 consists of 13 residues. V lost 3 bases and J lost 8, with 10 bases in between. CDR3 sequence: CASSFGQPEKLFF. The CDR3 DNA reads TGTGCCAGCAGTTTTGGACAGCCAGAAAAACTGTTTTTT.

V is TRBV6-4 and J is TRBJ1-1; D is unresolved. This CDR3 contains 13 residues. Germline V gene data show CDR1 as MRHNA and CDR2 as SNTAGT. V lost 4 bases to trimming and J lost 2 bases, with 8 bases between them. In nucleotides, the CDR3 is TGTGCCAGCAGTGTTTCTTTCAACACTGAAGCTTTCTTT. Protein: CASSVSFNTEAFF.

V usage is TRBV7-9 and J usage is TRBJ2-7; 7 bases line up with TRBD2. The germline V gene has CDR1 SEHNR and CDR2 FQNEAQ (reference sequence). The CDR3 is made up of 17 amino acids. V lost 5 bases to trimming and J lost 5 bases; unmatched junction nucleotides: 18. The CDR3, as DNA: TGTGCCAGCAGCCCAAACCTGTCAGCGGGGCCCTTCCACGAGCAGTACGTC. This sequence encodes CASSPNLSAGPFHEQYV.

This clone was seen repeatedly, ten times or more. The chain couples TRBV6-5 to TRBJ1-2; 7 nucleotides line up with TRBD1. From germline, CDR1 is MNHEY and CDR2 SVGAGI. J gave up 3 bases and V 2 bases, and 0 bases lay outside the gene matches. The length of the CDR3 is 13 residues. CDR3 region: CASSYRGHYGYTF. In nucleotides, the CDR3 is TGTGCCAGCAGTTACAGGGGGCACTATGGCTACACCTTC.

The rearrangement links TRBV3-1 (or the pseudogene TRBV3-2) to TRBJ1-3; no firm D call. Trimming left V 6 bases short and J 5 bases short, with 17 bases between. The CDR3 extends over 15 amino acids. Germline V CDR1 and CDR2: LGHDT, YNNKEL (reference sequence). CDR3 nucleotide sequence: TGTGCCAGCAGTTTTGTCGGGGAAACAAGAAACACCATATATTTT. It translates to CASSFVGETRNTIYF.

The CDR3 DNA reads as TGTGCCAGCAAGCACAGGTTTTCCTCTGGAAACACCATATATTTT. Its protein product is CASKHRFSSGNTIYF. J is TRBJ1-3 and V is TRBV2; D perhaps matches TRBD1 (5 bases). The V and J ends lost 7 bases and 0 bases respectively, with 13 bases between them. There are 15 residues in the CDR3. Germline values: CDR1 SNHLY, CDR2 FYNNEI.

The chain uses TRBV9 and TRBJ2-1; 8 nucleotides agree with TRBD1. The CDR3 has 16 amino acids. The germline V gene has CDR1 SGDLS and CDR2 YYNGEE. After removal of 0 bases from V and 5 bases from J, the junction contained 7 bases not matched to a gene. For the CDR3, the DNA is TGTGCCAGCAGCGTAGTTTCGGGCAGGGGGCACAATGAGCAGTTCTTC. This translates into CASSVVSGRGHNEQFF.

The chain is built from TRBV4-1 and TRBJ2-1, with TRBD2 matching 9 bases. This CDR3 is built from 16 residues. Trimming cost V 3 bases and J 2 bases; bases outside gene matches: 5. CDR1 is MGHRA, CDR2 YSYEKL, per germline. The CDR3 coding sequence is TGCGCCAGCAGCCACATAGCGGGGGTTACCTACAATGAGCAGTTCTTC. Translating gives CASSHIAGVTYNEQFF.

This clone has just one count. The genes are TRBV5-4 and TRBJ2-1; D is ambiguous. The CDR3 spans 12 residues. The V gene lost 0 bases and the J gene lost 9 bases, with 7 bases spanning the gap. Germline assignment: CDR1 SGHNT and CDR2 YYREEE (reference sequence). This CDR3 is CASSLVEFEQFF. As DNA, the CDR3 is TGTGCCAGCAGCTTGGTAGAGTTTGAGCAGTTCTTC.

This rearrangement joins TRBV25-1 to TRBJ1-1; unclear D gene. Germline V gene lookup returns CDR1 MGHDK and CDR2 SYGVNS. The CDR3 is made up of 15 amino acids. Trimming shortened V by 4 bases and J by 1 base, and 13 bases separated the two germline ends. The DNA of the CDR3 is TGTGCCAGCAGTGCCCCCATTTTTAGGAACACTGAAGCTTTCTTT. Translating it yields CASSAPIFRNTEAFF.

J is TRBJ2-2 and V is TRBV7-6; tentatively, D is TRBD1 (6 bases). CDR3 length: 15 residues. CDR1 and CDR2 from the germline V gene are SGHVS and FNYEAQ. V was pared by 2 bases and J by 5 bases, with 12 bases between. CDR3 residues: CASSLFQGGTGELFF. DNA for the CDR3: TGTGCCAGCAGCTTATTCCAAGGGGGAACCGGGGAGCTGTTTTTT.

This sequence joins TRBV10-2 and TRBJ1-1; the D gene is possibly TRBD1 (6 bases). The germline V and J ends were trimmed by 4 bases and 7 bases, with 10 bases remaining between them. Germline V gene lookup returns CDR1 WSHSY and CDR2 SAAADI. The CDR3 is 12 amino acids. CDR3 sequence (DNA): TGCGCCAGCAGTGGGACAGCCATTGAAGCTTTCTTT. Its protein product is CASSGTAIEAFF.

This clone has a handful of counts. The V and J genes are TRBV15 and TRBJ1-2; 7 bases line up with TRBD1. Trimming took 1 base from V and 4 from J; bases not matched to a gene: 6. Looked up from germline, CDR1 is LNHNV and CDR2 is YYDKDF (reference sequence). This CDR3 has 15 residues. The CDR3 spells CATSRGGTALYGYTF. CDR3 sequence (DNA): TGTGCCACCAGCAGAGGGGGGACAGCGCTCTATGGCTACACCTTC.

The chain links TRBV2 to TRBJ2-2; D is undetermined. This CDR3 region has 13 residues. Trimming left V 7 bases short and J 3 bases short, with 9 bases between. Per the germline V gene, CDR1 is SNHLY and CDR2 is FYNNEI. DNA of the CDR3: TGTGCCAGCAACTTACGGGACACCGGGGAGCTGTTTTTT. Residues: CASNLRDTGELFF.

V gene TRBV19 combines with J gene TRBJ1-5; a possible D gene is TRBD1 (5 bases). V lost 10 bases to trimming and J lost 5 bases, with 18 bases between them. The CDR3 runs to 14 residues. Germline-derived CDR1 and CDR2 are LNHDA and SQIVND (reference sequence). The CDR3 sequence is CATAPQGTYQPQHF. The CDR3 DNA follows: TGTGCCACCGCCCCCCAGGGAACGTATCAGCCCCAGCATTTT.

This chain connects TRBV19 to TRBJ1-6, with D perhaps TRBD1 (5 bases). Trimming shortened V by 5 bases and J by 7 bases, and 12 bases separated the two germline ends. The CDR3 is made up of 14 amino acids. Per the germline V gene, CDR1 is LNHDA and CDR2 is SQIVND (reference sequence). CDR3 sequence reads: CASSPSTANSPLHF. The CDR3 DNA is TGTGCCAGTAGTCCATCGACAGCAAATTCACCCCTCCACTTT. The complete variable domain, with remaining parts taken from reference TRBV19 and TRBJ1-6, reads DGGITQSPKYLFRKEGQNVTLSCEQNLNHDAMYWYRQDPGQGLRLIYYSQIVNDFQKGDIAEGYSVSREKKESFPLTVTSAQKNPTAFYLCASSPSTANSPLHFGNGTRLTVT.

The chain employs TRBV3-1 (or the pseudogene TRBV3-2) and TRBJ2-2; possible D gene TRBD1, 6 bases. Between the trimmed V and J ends, which lost 3 bases and 5 bases, there was a span of 7 bases. The CDR3 covers 13 residues. CDR1 is LGHDT, CDR2 YNNKEL, per germline (reference sequence). The CDR3 here is CASSQGATGELFF. The CDR3 nucleotides read TGTGCCAGCAGCCAGGGGGCGACCGGGGAGCTGTTTTTT.

The chain joins TRBV18 to TRBJ1-1; the match to TRBD1 covers 9 bases. The CDR3 runs 14 residues. J gave up 4 bases and V 8 bases, and 8 bases lay outside the gene matches. The germline V gene encodes CDR1 KGHSH and CDR2 LQKENI. The CDR3 DNA reads as TGTGCCAGCCCAAAACAGGGGGCGGGCACTGAAGCTTTCTTT. Amino acid sequence: CASPKQGAGTEAFF.

The chain uses TRBV5-1 and TRBJ2-7; no reliable D call. The length of the CDR3 is 11 residues. Per the germline V gene, CDR1 is SGHRS and CDR2 is YFSETQ. Trimming left V 5 bases short and J 5 bases short, with 8 bases between. The CDR3 DNA is TGCGCCAGCAGTTTGTTAGACGAGCAGTACTTC. It translates to CASSLLDEQYF.

The chain carries TRBV18 and TRBJ2-5, with 10 bases that match TRBD2. V dropped 0 bases and J dropped 5; count of bases not matched to a gene: 6. The CDR3 is 16 amino acids. Germline-derived CDR1 and CDR2 are KGHSH and LQKENI. CDR3 amino acids: CASSPPYSGGAETQYF. The CDR3 coding sequence is TGTGCCAGCTCACCACCGTACAGCGGGGGGGCGGAGACCCAGTACTTC. The whole variable domain, filled in from reference TRBV18 and TRBJ2-5, reads NAGVMQNPRHLVRRRGQEARLRCSPMKGHSHVYWYRQLPEEGLKFMVYLQKENIIDESGMPKERFSAEFPKEGPSILRIQQVVRGDSAAYFCASSPPYSGGAETQYFGPGTRLLVL.

The rearrangement links TRBV7-2 to TRBJ1-2, with D unclear. Germline V gene data show CDR1 as SGHTA and CDR2 as FQGNSA. Trimming took 1 base from V and 2 from J, leaving 11 bases between them. This CDR3 comprises 15 residues. The CDR3 region has the DNA TGTGCCAGCAGCTTAGGTGCAGGTCCCAACTATGGCTACACCTTC. Translation gives CASSLGAGPNYGYTF. The whole variable domain, filled in from reference TRBV7-2 and TRBJ1-2, reads GAGVSQSPSNKVTEKGKDVELRCDPISGHTALYWYRQSLGQGLEFLIYFQGNSAPDKSGLPSDRFSAERTGGSVSTLTIQRTQQEDSAVYLCASSLGAGPNYGYTFGSGTRLTVV.

This clone was counted between two and nine times. The chain is built from TRBV19 and TRBJ1-1, with D perhaps matching TRBD1 (6 bases). This CDR3 has 15 residues. CDR1 is LNHDA, CDR2 SQIVND, per germline (reference sequence). V was shortened by 6 bases and J by 11 bases, with 25 bases between the two germline ends. This CDR3 reads CASRQGNGPLRVAFF. DNA of the CDR3: TGTGCCAGTAGACAGGGTAATGGACCCCTCCGCGTGGCTTTCTTT.

V is TRBV19 and J is TRBJ1-2; TRBD1 matches at 7 bases. This CDR3 contains 16 residues. V lost 4 bases and J lost 0; bases outside the gene matches: 8. The germline V gene has CDR1 LNHDA and CDR2 SQIVND (reference sequence). The CDR3 DNA is TGTGCCAGTAGTACCCGGACAGGACCCGCTAACTATGGCTACACCTTC. Translating it yields CASSTRTGPANYGYTF. The full variable domain, with the rest looked up from reference TRBV19 and TRBJ1-2, is DGGITQSPKYLFRKEGQNVTLSCEQNLNHDAMYWYRQDPGQGLRLIYYSQIVNDFQKGDIAEGYSVSREKKESFPLTVTSAQKNPTAFYLCASSTRTGPANYGYTFGSGTRLTVV.

This chain links TRBV5-6 with TRBJ1-1; 7 bases line up with TRBD1. After removal of 2 bases from V and 1 base from J, the junction contained 2 bases not matched to a gene. CDR3 length equals 14 residues. Germline values: CDR1 SGHDT, CDR2 YYEEEE. CDR3: CASSFGTANTEAFF. The CDR3 DNA follows: TGTGCCAGCAGCTTTGGGACAGCGAACACTGAAGCTTTCTTT.

This clone was found once. V gene TRBV19 combines with J gene TRBJ2-3, with a possible D match to TRBD1 (5 bases). The CDR3 has 15 residues. Per the germline V gene, CDR1 is LNHDA and CDR2 is SQIVND (reference sequence). Trimming cost V 2 bases and J 1 base, with 10 bases left between them. CDR3 DNA: TGTGCCAGTAGTATACAGGGCTCGGGCACAGATACGCAGTATTTT. It is translated as CASSIQGSGTDTQYF.